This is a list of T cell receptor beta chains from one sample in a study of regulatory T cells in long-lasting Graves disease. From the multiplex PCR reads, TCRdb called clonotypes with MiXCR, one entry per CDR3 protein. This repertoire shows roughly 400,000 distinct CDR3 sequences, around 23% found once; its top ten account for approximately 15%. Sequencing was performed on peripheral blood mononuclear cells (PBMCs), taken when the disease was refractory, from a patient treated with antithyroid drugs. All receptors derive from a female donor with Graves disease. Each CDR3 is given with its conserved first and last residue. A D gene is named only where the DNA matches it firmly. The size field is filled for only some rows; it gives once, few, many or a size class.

CDR3aa: CASSSRTGTSGNTIYF
CDR3nt: TGTGCCAGCAGCTCCCGGACAGGGACGTCTGGAAACACCATATATTTT
abundance: -
v_gene: TRBV7-9
d_gene: TRBD1
j_gene: TRBJ1-3

CDR3aa: CASSLTGQGAVTGELFF
CDR3nt: TGTGCCAGCAGCTTAACGGGGCAGGGGGCTGTCACCGGGGAGCTGTTTTTT
abundance: many
v_gene: TRBV7-3
d_gene: TRBD1
j_gene: TRBJ2-2

CDR3aa: CASSLALGDTQYF
CDR3nt: TGTGCCAGCAGCTTGGCCCTCGGGGATACGCAGTATTTT
abundance: -
v_gene: TRBV5-1
d_gene: -
j_gene: TRBJ2-3

CDR3aa: CASSLGGIQETQYF
CDR3nt: TGTGCCAGCAGCTTGGGGGGGATCCAAGAGACCCAGTACTTC
abundance: many
v_gene: TRBV7-9
d_gene: TRBD2
j_gene: TRBJ2-5

CDR3aa: CASSFETVGLSYEQYF
CDR3nt: TGTGCCAGCAGTTTTGAGACTGTTGGTCTCTCCTACGAGCAGTACTTC
abundance: -
v_gene: TRBV28
d_gene: -
j_gene: TRBJ2-7

CDR3aa: CASPRGDANTGELFF
CDR3nt: TGTGCCAGCCCCAGGGGGGATGCGAACACCGGGGAGCTGTTTTTT
abundance: -
v_gene: TRBV30
d_gene: -
j_gene: TRBJ2-2

CDR3aa: CSAPQNSGANVLTF
CDR3nt: TGCAGTGCGCCTCAGAACTCTGGGGCCAACGTCCTGACTTTC
abundance: few
v_gene: TRBV20-1
d_gene: -
j_gene: TRBJ2-6

CDR3aa: CASSQDGLEPQETQYF
CDR3nt: TGTGCCAGCAGCCAAGATGGGTTGGAGCCTCAAGAGACCCAGTACTTC
abundance: many
v_gene: TRBV4-2
d_gene: -
j_gene: TRBJ2-5

CDR3aa: CASSQDLNGNTIYF
CDR3nt: TGTGCCAGCAGCCAGGATTTGAACGGAAACACCATATATTTT
abundance: -
v_gene: TRBV4-2
d_gene: -
j_gene: TRBJ1-3

CDR3aa: CASSSGPPDTQYF
CDR3nt: TGCGCCAGCAGCTCAGGGCCACCGGATACGCAGTATTTT
abundance: -
v_gene: TRBV5-1
d_gene: -
j_gene: TRBJ2-3

CDR3aa: CAAYSYEQYF
CDR3nt: TGTGCCGCTTACTCCTACGAGCAGTACTTC
abundance: many
v_gene: TRBV27
d_gene: -
j_gene: TRBJ2-7

CDR3aa: CSARIQNAPLDQPQHF
CDR3nt: TGCAGTGCTAGAATCCAAAACGCCCCCCTCGATCAGCCCCAGCATTTT
abundance: -
v_gene: TRBV20-1
d_gene: -
j_gene: TRBJ1-5

CDR3aa: CASSLESGSMETQYF
CDR3nt: TGTGCCAGCAGCTTGGAGAGCGGCAGTATGGAGACCCAGTACTTC
abundance: many
v_gene: TRBV5-6
d_gene: -
j_gene: TRBJ2-5

CDR3aa: CASSRDQTSTDTQYF
CDR3nt: TGTGCCAGCAGCCGGGACCAGACTAGCACAGATACGCAGTATTTT
abundance: -
v_gene: TRBV11-2
d_gene: -
j_gene: TRBJ2-3

CDR3aa: CASSLGQRTNTGELFF
CDR3nt: TGTGCCAGCAGTTTAGGACAGCGGACTAACACCGGGGAGCTGTTTTTT
abundance: few
v_gene: TRBV28
d_gene: -
j_gene: TRBJ2-2

CDR3aa: CASSAGNMNTGELFF
CDR3nt: TGTGCCAGCAGTGCGGGAAACATGAACACCGGGGAGCTGTTTTTT
abundance: -
v_gene: TRBV27
d_gene: -
j_gene: TRBJ2-2

CDR3aa: CASSLVRLETQYF
CDR3nt: TGCGCCAGCAGCTTGGTTAGGCTAGAGACCCAGTACTTC
abundance: -
v_gene: TRBV5-1
d_gene: -
j_gene: TRBJ2-5

CDR3aa: CASSPGQSQETQYF
CDR3nt: TGTGCCAGCAGCCCTGGACAGAGCCAAGAGACCCAGTACTTC
abundance: many
v_gene: TRBV7-8
d_gene: -
j_gene: TRBJ2-5

CDR3aa: CASSSLLGLASDTQYF
CDR3nt: TGTGCCAGCAGTTCCCTCCTGGGACTAGCGTCAGATACGCAGTATTTT
abundance: -
v_gene: TRBV28
d_gene: TRBD2
j_gene: TRBJ2-3

CDR3aa: CASSWGSQTSF
CDR3nt: TGTGCCAGCAGCTGGGGGAGTCAGACCAGCTTC
abundance: -
v_gene: TRBV5-6
d_gene: -
j_gene: TRBJ2-4

CDR3aa: CASSFGTLDTIYF
CDR3nt: TGTGCCAGCAGTTTTGGGACCTTGGACACCATATATTTT
abundance: many
v_gene: TRBV28
d_gene: -
j_gene: TRBJ1-3

CDR3aa: CASQDRDSYEQYF
CDR3nt: TGTGCCAGCCAAGACAGGGACTCCTACGAGCAGTACTTC
abundance: many
v_gene: TRBV6-1
d_gene: TRBD1
j_gene: TRBJ2-7